These 11 T cell receptor beta chains came from one sample sequenced in a study of cytotoxic CD8 clonotypes in ibrutinib-treated CLL. Data came from immunoSEQ multiplex PCR; TCRdb stores just in-frame clones and leaves some out. The sample has approximately 190,000 clones, 70% seen once. Specimen: PBMCs, collected after 12 months of ibrutinib treatment. The source of these receptors is a human donor with chronic lymphocytic leukemia.

The chain uses TRBV6-6 and TRBJ2-6; no definite D call. Trimming removed 6 bases from V and 0 bases from J, with 9 bases in between. This CDR3 region has 15 residues. From germline, CDR1 is MNHNY and CDR2 SVGAGI (reference sequence). Here the CDR3 DNA reads TGTGCCAGCAGCGAAGGGCGCTCTGGGGCCAACGTCCTGACTTTC. Translation gives CASSEGRSGANVLTF.

The J gene is TRBJ2-5, the V gene TRBV6-4; D is ambiguous. CDR1 MRHNA and CDR2 SNTAGT come from the germline V gene. The V and J ends lost 5 bases and 2 bases respectively, with 15 bases between them. The CDR3 spans 15 residues. The CDR3 sequence: CASSYGRVIQETQYF. The CDR3 coding sequence is TGTGCCAGCAGTTACGGACGGGTGATACAAGAGACCCAGTACTTC.

The CDR3 DNA is TGTGCCAGTATCAAAAATCCTAACACTGAAGCTTTCTTT. Its translation: CASIKNPNTEAFF. The chain carries TRBV19 and TRBJ1-1; unclear D gene. The germline V gene has CDR1 LNHDA and CDR2 SQIVND (reference sequence). V gave up 7 bases and J gave up 2 bases, with 11 bases separating them. This CDR3 is 13 amino acids long.

The chain is built from TRBV7-9 and TRBJ1-1; a possible D gene is TRBD1 (6 bases). In germline, CDR1 is SEHNR, CDR2 FQNEAQ (reference sequence). V was pared by 5 bases and J by 1 base, with 11 bases between. The CDR3 contains 14 residues. In nucleotides, the CDR3 is TGTGCCAGCAGCCCCGAACAGGGGAACACTGAAGCTTTCTTT. Amino acids: CASSPEQGNTEAFF.

This clone was counted only a few times. The J gene is TRBJ2-3, the V gene TRBV18, with TRBD2 as a possible D gene (5 bases). Germline V CDR1 and CDR2: KGHSH, LQKENI. With 1 base removed from V and 5 bases from J, the gap between germline ends came to 13 bases. The CDR3 spans 15 residues. The chain's CDR3 is CASSPLGSGGDTQYF. In DNA, the CDR3 is TGTGCCAGCTCACCACTTGGGAGTGGTGGAGATACGCAGTATTTT.

This chain links TRBV9 with TRBJ1-6; 10 bases align to TRBD1. In germline, CDR1 is SGDLS, CDR2 YYNGEE. After removal of 4 bases from V and 7 bases from J, the junction contained 5 bases not matched to a gene. There are 15 residues in the CDR3. In DNA, the CDR3 is TGTGCCAGCAGCAGACCGGGACAGGGGAATTCACCCCTCCACTTT. Protein product: CASSRPGQGNSPLHF.

The gene calls are TRBV5-1 and TRBJ1-4; D not resolved. The germline gives CDR1 SGHRS, CDR2 YFSETQ. The V gene lost 0 bases and the J gene lost 0 bases, with 9 bases spanning the gap. The CDR3 sequence is 16 residues long. DNA of the CDR3: TGCGCCAGCAGCTTGGTCCCCGTAGCAACTAATGAAAAACTGTTTTTT. It codes for CASSLVPVATNEKLFF.

A remark on this clone: This specimen includes other DNA sequences encoding the same CDR3. This chain connects TRBV18 to TRBJ2-3, with D possibly TRBD1 on 6 matching bases. The germline V gene encodes CDR1 KGHSH and CDR2 LQKENI. With 2 bases removed from V and 4 bases from J, the gap between germline ends came to 10 bases. This CDR3 region has 14 residues. The CDR3 bases are TGTGCCAGCTCACCAGGCAGGGGCGCAGATACGCAGTATTTT. It translates to CASSPGRGADTQYF.

In its sample, this clone was seen a few times. The CDR3 is CASSLSLPTGYEQYF. The CDR3 bases are TGTGCCAGCAGTTTATCACTCCCGACGGGCTACGAGCAGTACTTC. The chain has TRBV27 and TRBJ2-7; D remains unclear. Trimming shortened V by 0 bases and J by 3 bases, and 12 bases separated the two germline ends. CDR1 MNHEY and CDR2 SMNVEV come from the germline V gene (reference sequence). CDR3 length: 15 amino acids.

The J gene is TRBJ2-4, the V gene TRBV4-2, with 11 bases aligning to TRBD2. This CDR3 spans 18 amino acids. J gave up 0 bases and V 1 base, and 5 bases lay outside the gene matches. CDR1 and CDR2 (germline): LGHNA, YNFKEQ. The CDR3 loop reads CASSQGPGLAVAKNIQYF. In DNA, the CDR3 is TGTGCCAGCAGCCAAGGCCCGGGACTAGCGGTAGCCAAAAACATTCAGTACTTC.

This clone was recorded many times. This chain connects TRBV7-2 to TRBJ1-2, with a possible D match to TRBD1 (5 bases). Germline CDR1 is SGHTA and CDR2 is FQGNSA. Trimming stripped 5 bases from V and 8 bases from J, with 18 bases between. This CDR3 is 14 amino acids long. DNA for the CDR3: TGTGCCAGCAGCCCCCGTCGTGGGGCGGAGGGCTACACCTTC. Its protein is CASSPRRGAEGYTF. The full variable domain, rest sourced from reference TRBV7-2 and TRBJ1-2, is GAGVSQSPSNKVTEKGKDVELRCDPISGHTALYWYRQSLGQGLEFLIYFQGNSAPDKSGLPSDRFSAERTGGSVSTLTIQRTQQEDSAVYLCASSPRRGAEGYTFGSGTRLTVV.